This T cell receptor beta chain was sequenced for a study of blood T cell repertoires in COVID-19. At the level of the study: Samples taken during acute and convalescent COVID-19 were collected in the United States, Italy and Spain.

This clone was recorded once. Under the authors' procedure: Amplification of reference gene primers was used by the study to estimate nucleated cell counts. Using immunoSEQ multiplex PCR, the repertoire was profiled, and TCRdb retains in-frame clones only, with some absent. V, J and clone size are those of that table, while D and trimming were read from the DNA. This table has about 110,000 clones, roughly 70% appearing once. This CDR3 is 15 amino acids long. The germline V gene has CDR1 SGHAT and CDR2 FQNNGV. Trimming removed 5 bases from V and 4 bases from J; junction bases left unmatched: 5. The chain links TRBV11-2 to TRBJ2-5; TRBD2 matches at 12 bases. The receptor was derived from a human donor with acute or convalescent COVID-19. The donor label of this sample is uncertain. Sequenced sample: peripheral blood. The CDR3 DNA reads TGTGCCAGCAGCACGGGACTAGCGGGTGCAGAGACCCAGTACTTC. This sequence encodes CASSTGLAGAETQYF.